The rows below give T cell receptor beta chains drawn from one sample of a study of T cells in Graves' hyperthyroidism and ophthalmopathy. TCRdb recomputed calls from the multiplex PCR reads with MiXCR, one row per CDR3 protein. The data hold hundreds of thousands of distinct CDR3 sequences, with over 15% observed a single time. The sequenced sample consisted of blood. These receptors were collected from a woman younger than 30 with Graves' hyperthyroidism. CDR3s include the opening cysteine and the closing phenylalanine or tryptophan. The order of the fields is J gene, clone size, V gene, D gene, CDR3 protein, CDR3 DNA. D genes are given only for firm matches. Clone size is given for some rows only: seen once, a few or many times, or a class if the clone is expanded.

>TRBJ1-3|few|TRBV20-1|NA
CSASAAAGNTIYF
TGCAGTGCTAGTGCTGCAGCGGGAAACACCATATATTTT
>TRBJ2-3|NA|TRBV19|NA
CASSIVNPRVSTDTQYF
TGTGCCAGTAGTATAGTAAATCCCCGGGTTTCCACAGATACGCAGTATTTT
>TRBJ2-5|NA|TRBV4-1|NA
CASSLRGTDPQYF
TGCGCCAGCAGCCTTAGGGGGACGGACCCCCAGTACTTC
>TRBJ2-2|many|TRBV10-1|NA
CASSGTTAANTGELFF
TGCGCCAGCAGTGGGACGACGGCGGCGAACACCGGGGAGCTGTTTTTT
>TRBJ2-2|many|TRBV15|NA
CATSRGQVNTGELFF
TGTGCCACCAGCAGAGGACAGGTCAACACCGGGGAGCTGTTTTTT
>TRBJ2-2|few|TRBV7-9|TRBD2
CASSTRRGDTGELFF
TGTGCCAGCAGCACGAGACGGGGGGACACCGGGGAGCTGTTTTTT
>TRBJ1-4|NA|TRBV19|NA
CASSHNRVINEKLFF
TGTGCCAGTAGTCACAACAGGGTTATTAATGAAAAACTGTTTTTT
>TRBJ2-1|many|TRBV11-3|TRBD2
CASSHLAGGSDEQFF
TGTGCCAGCAGCCACCTAGCGGGAGGTAGCGATGAGCAGTTCTTC
>TRBJ2-7|few|TRBV4-1|TRBD2
CASSQGMAGASGSYEQYF
TGCGCCAGCAGCCAAGGAATGGCAGGGGCGAGCGGGAGCTACGAGCAGTACTTC
>TRBJ1-2|NA|TRBV25-1|NA
CASSFGITNYGYTF
TGTGCCAGCAGCTTTGGCATAACAAACTATGGCTACACCTTC
>TRBJ1-4|few|TRBV20-1|NA
CSARRAGAREKLFF
TGCAGTGCTCGCCGTGCAGGGGCAAGGGAAAAACTGTTTTTT
>TRBJ2-2|many|TRBV12-3/TRBV12-4|TRBD1
CASSRGTGGGTGELFF
TGTGCCAGCAGTCGAGGGACAGGGGGCGGGACCGGGGAGCTGTTTTTT
>TRBJ1-2|NA|TRBV12-3/TRBV12-4|NA
CASSFKPDNGYTF
TGTGCCAGCAGTTTCAAGCCTGACAATGGCTACACCTTC
>TRBJ1-1|NA|TRBV27|TRBD1
CASSSRTGVTEAFF
TGTGCCAGCAGTTCCCGGACAGGAGTCACTGAAGCTTTCTTT
>TRBJ2-3|NA|TRBV20-1|TRBD2
CSAREYATSGDASTDTQYF
TGCAGTGCTAGAGAATACGCTACTAGCGGGGATGCTAGCACAGATACGCAGTATTTT
>TRBJ2-1|many|TRBV30|TRBD1
CAWSGVGRGREQFF
TGTGCCTGGAGTGGGGTCGGCAGGGGGCGGGAGCAGTTCTTC
>TRBJ1-1|many|TRBV7-2|TRBD1
CASSFRRTGNEAFF
TGTGCCAGCAGCTTTCGCCGGACAGGGAATGAAGCTTTCTTT
>TRBJ1-1|few|TRBV2|NA
CASSERGTGWNTEAFF
TGTGCCAGCAGTGAAAGGGGAACAGGCTGGAACACTGAAGCTTTCTTT
>TRBJ2-3|many|TRBV18|TRBD2
CASSPRTSGRTDTQYF
TGTGCCAGCTCACCCAGGACTAGCGGGAGGACAGATACGCAGTATTTT
>TRBJ1-1|many|TRBV27|TRBD1
CASSLRGQAGNTEAFF
TGTGCCAGCAGTTTGAGGGGGCAAGCGGGGAACACTGAAGCTTTCTTT
>TRBJ2-7|many|TRBV24-1|NA
CATSAWEQGAYEQYF
TGTGCCACCAGTGCGTGGGAGCAGGGAGCCTACGAGCAGTACTTC
>TRBJ2-1|NA|TRBV19|TRBD2
CASTGSGGAYNEQFF
TGTGCCAGTACGGGCTCGGGGGGGGCCTACAATGAGCAGTTCTTC
>TRBJ2-4|many|TRBV7-2|NA
CASSLRQTQNIQYF
TGTGCCAGCAGCCTTAGACAGACCCAAAACATTCAGTACTTC
>TRBJ2-5|many|TRBV20-1|TRBD2
CSARPLSGGETQYF
TGCAGTGCTAGGCCCCTAAGCGGGGGGGAGACCCAGTACTTC
>TRBJ1-5|NA|TRBV19|NA
CASRPTGTYYQPQHF
TGTGCCAGTAGACCCACCGGGACATATTATCAGCCCCAGCATTTT
>TRBJ1-1|NA|TRBV7-9|NA
CASSPHREMSTEAFF
TGTGCCAGCAGCCCCCACAGGGAGATGAGCACTGAAGCTTTCTTT
>TRBJ2-5|many|TRBV5-1|TRBD1
CASSPGTGYETQYF
TGCGCCAGCAGCCCGGGGACAGGGTATGAGACCCAGTACTTC
>TRBJ2-5|NA|TRBV6-5|TRBD1
CASSFSRTGTGEREETQYF
TGTGCCAGCAGTTTCTCCAGGACCGGGACAGGCGAGAGAGAAGAGACCCAGTACTTC
>TRBJ1-2|many|TRBV7-3|TRBD1
CASSLIQGSGYTF
TGTGCCAGCAGCTTAATACAGGGGTCTGGCTACACCTTC
>TRBJ1-5|NA|TRBV19|TRBD1
CASRRTGAGGQPQHF
TGTGCCAGTAGGAGGACAGGGGCAGGCGGACAGCCCCAGCATTTT
>TRBJ2-2|NA|TRBV20-1|TRBD2
CSARTGTSAAGELFF
TGCAGTGCCAGAACCGGGACTAGCGCCGCCGGGGAGCTGTTTTTT
>TRBJ2-1|NA|TRBV7-6|NA
CASSSIFLSEQFF
TGTGCCAGCAGCTCCATATTCCTTAGTGAGCAGTTCTTC
>TRBJ1-1|many|TRBV5-1|NA
CASSSAANTEAFF
TGCGCCAGCAGCTCCGCAGCGAACACTGAAGCTTTCTTT
>TRBJ2-5|many|TRBV20-1|NA
CSARSTETQYF
TGCAGTGCTAGGTCTACGGAGACCCAGTACTTC